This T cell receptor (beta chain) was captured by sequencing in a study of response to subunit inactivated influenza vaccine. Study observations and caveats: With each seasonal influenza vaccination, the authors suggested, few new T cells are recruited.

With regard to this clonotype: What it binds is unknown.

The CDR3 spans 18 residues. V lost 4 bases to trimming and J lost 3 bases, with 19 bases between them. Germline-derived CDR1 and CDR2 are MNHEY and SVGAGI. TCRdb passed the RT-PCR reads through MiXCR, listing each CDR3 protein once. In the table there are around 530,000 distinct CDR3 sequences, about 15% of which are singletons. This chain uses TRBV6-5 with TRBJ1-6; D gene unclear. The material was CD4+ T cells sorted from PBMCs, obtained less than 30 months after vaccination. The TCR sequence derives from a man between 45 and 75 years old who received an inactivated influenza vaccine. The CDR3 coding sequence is TGTGCCAGCAGTTCACATCCTCCTGTCCTCAACTATAATTCACCCCTCCACTTT. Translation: CASSSHPPVLNYNSPLHF.